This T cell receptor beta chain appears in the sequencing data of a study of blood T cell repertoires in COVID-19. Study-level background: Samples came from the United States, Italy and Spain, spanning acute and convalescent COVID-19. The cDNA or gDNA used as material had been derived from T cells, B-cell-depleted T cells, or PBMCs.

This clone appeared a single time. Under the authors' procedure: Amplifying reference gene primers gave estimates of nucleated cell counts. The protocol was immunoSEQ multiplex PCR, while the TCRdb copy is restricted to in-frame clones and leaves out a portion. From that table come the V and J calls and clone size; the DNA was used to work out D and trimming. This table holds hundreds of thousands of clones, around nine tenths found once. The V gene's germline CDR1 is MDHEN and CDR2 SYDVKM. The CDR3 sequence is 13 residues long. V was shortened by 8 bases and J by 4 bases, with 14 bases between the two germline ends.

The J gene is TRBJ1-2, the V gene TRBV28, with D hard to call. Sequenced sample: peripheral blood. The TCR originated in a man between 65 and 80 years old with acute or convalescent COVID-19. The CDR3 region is CASQTARGYGYTF. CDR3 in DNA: TGTGCCAGCCAAACGGCGAGAGGCTATGGCTACACCTTC.